Each of the 18 T cell receptor beta chains below was sequenced from the same sample in a study of control samples from healthy donors and cancer patients. Profiled with immunoSEQ multiplex PCR; TCRdb holds only in-frame clones, not every one. The sample lists 130,000 to 150,000 clones, around nine tenths seen once, with just over 8.5% in the top ten. The sequenced sample was blood. Receptor source: a woman aged 30 to 39 in good health.

The rearrangement links TRBV5-1 to TRBJ2-3, with 9 bases lining up with TRBD2. V lost 0 bases to trimming and J lost 0 bases; unmatched junction nucleotides: 2. Germline V lookup: CDR1 SGHRS, CDR2 YFSETQ. The CDR3 has 16 amino acids. CDR3 bases: TGCGCCAGCAGCTTGGCCGGGACTAGCAGCACAGATACGCAGTATTTT. Residues: CASSLAGTSSTDTQYF.

This clone has only one observation. This sequence joins TRBV7-2 and TRBJ1-5; tentatively, D is TRBD1 (6 bases). CDR1 and CDR2 (germline): SGHTA, FQGNSA. Trimming took 1 base from V and 6 from J, leaving 16 bases between them. The length of the CDR3 is 16 residues. The DNA of the CDR3 is TGTGCCAGCAGCTTAGGTGCGGGGGGCTGGGGTCAGCCCCAGCATTTT. Translation: CASSLGAGGWGQPQHF.

V is TRBV5-1 and J is TRBJ2-1, with a weak D call TRBD2 (6 bases). V shed 0 bases and J shed 4 bases, with 14 bases lying between them. The CDR3 is 16 amino acids. Germline V gene sequence: CDR1 SGHRS, CDR2 YFSETQ. The CDR3 DNA is TGCGCCAGCAGCTTGGGGGACGGGGGTGGGTACAATGAGCAGTTCTTC. The encoded protein is CASSLGDGGGYNEQFF. Supplemented by reference TRBV5-1 and TRBJ2-1, the full variable domain reads KAGVTQTPRYLIKTRGQQVTLSCSPISGHRSVSWYQQTPGQGLQFLFEYFSETQRNKGNFPGRFSGRQFSNSRSEMNVSTLELGDSALYLCASSLGDGGGYNEQFFGPGTRLTVL.

The chain has TRBV5-1 and TRBJ2-5; no definite D call. Germline-derived CDR1 and CDR2 are SGHRS and YFSETQ. Trimming left V 3 bases short and J 1 base short, with 16 bases between. The CDR3 spans 16 residues. The CDR3 loop is CASSYLGPTTQETQYF. Written as DNA, the CDR3 is TGCGCCAGCAGCTATCTTGGACCCACCACCCAAGAGACCCAGTACTTC.

This clone was seen only once. J is TRBJ2-1 and V is TRBV5-1; a weak D match, TRBD1 (6 bases). CDR3 length equals 15 residues. Germline V lookup: CDR1 SGHRS, CDR2 YFSETQ. The ends were cut back, 4 bases at V and 5 bases at J, with 16 bases in the middle. CDR3 amino acids: CASSLTGDHNNEQFF. CDR3 DNA sequence: TGCGCCAGCAGCCTGACAGGAGACCATAACAATGAGCAGTTCTTC.

As DNA, the CDR3 is TGTGCCAGTACCATGACAGGTTATAATGAAAAACTGTTTTTT. Translated: CASTMTGYNEKLFF. The chain links TRBV19 to TRBJ1-4; D might be TRBD1 (6 bases). Germline V lookup: CDR1 LNHDA, CDR2 SQIVND (reference sequence). V was clipped by 7 bases and J by 4 bases, with 13 bases between them. The CDR3 sequence is 14 residues long.

This chain joins TRBV29-1 and TRBJ2-7; 8 bases fit TRBD2. CDR3 length: 13 residues. Per the germline V gene, CDR1 is SQVTM and CDR2 is ANQGSEA. V was pared by 2 bases and J by 3 bases, with 3 bases of the junction left unmatched. In DNA form, the CDR3 reads TGCAGCGTTGAACTAGCGGGCGGCTACGAGCAGTACTTC. It translates to CSVELAGGYEQYF.

This sequence joins TRBV19 and TRBJ2-3; weak D call: TRBD1 (5 bases). V shed 8 bases and J shed 1 base, with 13 bases lying between them. The CDR3 length is 14 residues. Germline CDR1 is LNHDA and CDR2 is SQIVND (reference sequence). CDR3: CASCRQPCTDTQYF. CDR3 nucleotide sequence: TGTGCCAGTTGTCGACAGCCGTGCACAGATACGCAGTATTTT.

The rearrangement uses TRBV10-3 and TRBJ1-4; TRBD1 is a possible D gene (5 bases). The germline V gene encodes CDR1 ENHRY and CDR2 SYGVKD. CDR3 length: 16 amino acids. Trimming removed 4 bases from V and 5 bases from J, with 17 bases in between. The CDR3 region has the DNA TGTGCCATCAGTGCAAAACCCGGGACTGAAAATGAAAAACTGTTTTTT. Its protein is CAISAKPGTENEKLFF.

V usage is TRBV6-2 or TRBV6-3 and J usage is TRBJ2-7, with D unresolved. This CDR3 is built from 13 residues. V was pared by 5 bases and J by 1 base, with 9 bases between. Per the germline V gene, CDR1 is MNHEY and CDR2 is SVGEGT. CDR3 in DNA: TGTGCCAGCAGTGCGGAAACTTCCTACGAGCAGTACTTC. This gives the protein CASSAETSYEQYF.

This clone was detected once. The rearrangement links TRBV24-1 to TRBJ1-1; TRBD1 is a possible D gene (6 bases). In germline, CDR1 is KGHDR, CDR2 SFDVKD. This CDR3 is built from 16 residues. Trimming took 4 bases from V and 4 from J, leaving 18 bases between them. The CDR3 reads CATSDARDTEGTEAFF. The CDR3, as DNA: TGTGCCACCAGTGACGCCCGGGACACCGAGGGCACTGAAGCTTTCTTT.

The chain employs TRBV5-1 and TRBJ1-1; 9 nucleotides line up with TRBD1. Germline lookup yields CDR1 SGHRS and CDR2 YFSETQ. J lost 3 bases, V lost 4 bases, and 4 bases had no gene match. This CDR3 spans 14 amino acids. Here the CDR3 reads CASSSGQGYTEAFF. CDR3 coding DNA: TGCGCCAGCAGCAGTGGACAGGGGTACACTGAAGCTTTCTTT. Based on the CDR3 plus reference TRBV5-1 and TRBJ1-1, the full variable domain is KAGVTQTPRYLIKTRGQQVTLSCSPISGHRSVSWYQQTPGQGLQFLFEYFSETQRNKGNFPGRFSGRQFSNSRSEMNVSTLELGDSALYLCASSSGQGYTEAFFGQGTRLTVV.

V gene TRBV10-1 combines with J gene TRBJ2-7; either TRBD1 or TRBD2 may supply D (5 bases each). The germline V and J ends were trimmed by 5 bases and 3 bases, with 11 bases remaining between them. CDR3 length equals 13 residues. Germline V gives CDR1 WNHNN, CDR2 SYGVQD (reference sequence). The CDR3: CASSFRDGYEQYF. The CDR3, as DNA: TGCGCCAGCAGTTTCCGGGACGGCTACGAGCAGTACTTC.

The chain recombines TRBV4-1 with TRBJ2-5, with D maybe TRBD1 (6 bases). This CDR3 is built from 15 residues. Germline V gene lookup returns CDR1 MGHRA and CDR2 YSYEKL. V shed 4 bases and J shed 5 bases, with 17 bases lying between them. CDR3 coding DNA: TGCGCCAGCAGCCCAGGGGAAGGGTTTGTTGAGACCCAGTACTTC. The encoded protein is CASSPGEGFVETQYF.

The genes are TRBV30 and TRBJ1-4; maybe TRBD1 (5 bases). Germline-derived CDR1 and CDR2 are GTSNPN and SVGIG (reference sequence). This CDR3 region has 16 residues. Trimming pared 2 bases from V and 3 bases from J, leaving 16 bases between. CDR3 amino acids: CAWSLGSGDPNEKLFF. Here the CDR3 DNA reads TGTGCCTGGAGTCTGGGTTCCGGGGACCCTAATGAAAAACTGTTTTTT. Variable domain in full (rest from reference TRBV30 and TRBJ1-4): SQTIHQWPATLVQPVGSPLSLECTVEGTSNPNLYWYRQAAGRGLQLLFYSVGIGQISSEVPQNLSASRPQDRQFILSSKKLLLSDSGFYLCAWSLGSGDPNEKLFFGSGTQLSVL.

V usage is TRBV18 and J usage is TRBJ1-2; D remains ambiguous. The CDR3 length is 12 residues. The germline CDR1 and CDR2 sequences are KGHSH and LQKENI. With 10 bases removed from V and 7 bases from J, the gap between germline ends came to 16 bases. CDR3: CATPGGSAGYTF. The CDR3 region has the DNA TGTGCCACCCCGGGAGGGAGTGCTGGCTACACCTTC.

This clone has only a few counts. The J gene is TRBJ1-2, the V gene TRBV6-5; D is possibly TRBD1 (6 bases). This CDR3 is 15 amino acids long. Germline CDR1 is MNHEY and CDR2 is SVGAGI. V lost 8 bases and J 0 bases, leaving 16 bases between the germline ends. CDR3 loop: CASAPGGTTNYGYTF. CDR3 DNA sequence: TGTGCCAGCGCCCCGGGCGGGACAACTAACTATGGCTACACCTTC.

This rearrangement joins TRBV9 to TRBJ2-7; a possible D gene is TRBD2 (6 bases). Germline CDR1 SGDLS, CDR2 YYNGEE. V was cut by 0 bases and J by 2 bases, with 12 bases left in between. There are 15 residues in the CDR3. In nucleotides, the CDR3 is TGTGCCAGCAGCGTAGATCCCCCGGGAGCCTACGAGCAGTACTTC. Its protein product is CASSVDPPGAYEQYF.